Following are 22 T cell receptor beta chains from one sample sequenced in a study of OX40 agonist ivuxolimab in advanced cancers. Only in-frame clones appear in the TCRdb table, and some are missing; sequencing was by immunoSEQ multiplex PCR. The sample lists some 83,000 clones; about 86% were seen once. The sample in question was CD4+ or CD8+ T cells sorted from blood, obtained in a trial of the OX40 agonist ivuxolimab. These receptors all stem from an adult with an advanced solid tumor such as melanoma, head and neck, liver or kidney cancer.

The chain employs TRBV19 and TRBJ2-5; 8 bases map to TRBD2. With V trimmed by 2 bases and J by 4 bases, 6 bases remained unmatched. The CDR3 length is 15 residues. Germline lookup yields CDR1 LNHDA and CDR2 SQIVND (reference sequence). CDR3 loop: CASSIRLAGTETQYF. CDR3 nucleotide sequence: TGTGCCAGTAGTATAAGGCTAGCGGGCACAGAGACCCAGTACTTC.

This clone was recorded a few times. The V call is TRBV6-5, the J call TRBJ1-6; D gene uncertain. The CDR3 totals 12 residues. The V end lost 5 bases, the J end lost 7 bases, and 6 bases lay between the germline ends. The germline V gene encodes CDR1 MNHEY and CDR2 SVGAGI. CDR3 in DNA: TGTGCCAGCAGTGTATCGAATTCACCCCTCCACTTT. Protein product: CASSVSNSPLHF.

This rearrangement joins TRBV7-2 to TRBJ2-5; no reliable D call. There are 11 residues in the CDR3. V lost 1 base and J lost 7, with 4 bases in between. Germline V CDR1 and CDR2: SGHTA, FQGNSA. CDR3 in amino acids: CASSLGGTQYF. In DNA, the CDR3 is TGTGCCAGCAGCTTAGGAGGGACCCAGTACTTC.

J is TRBJ1-1 and V is TRBV12-2; TRBD1 reflects the table's D call only, with no check against the DNA. TRBV12-2 is a recognized pseudogene. This CDR3 spans 15 amino acids. CDR3 bases: TGTGCAAGTCTCCTCGGTGGACACAAGAACACTGAAGCTTTCTTT. Its protein product is CASLLGGHKNTEAFF.

The genes are TRBV7-3 and TRBJ2-2; D is perhaps TRBD2 (5 bases). CDR3 size: 15 residues. The V end was cut by 2 bases, the J end by 2 bases, with 9 bases between. The germline V gene has CDR1 SGHTA and CDR2 FQGTGA. CDR3 sequence (DNA): TGTGCCAGCAGCTTAGGCCCGGGAAACACCGGGGAGCTGTTTTTT. Translation: CASSLGPGNTGELFF.

The V call is TRBV12-5, the J call TRBJ2-3, with 8 bases aligning to TRBD1. Germline CDR1 is LGHNT and CDR2 is FRNRAP. The CDR3 totals 13 residues. The trim removed 6 bases at V and 6 bases at J, leaving 5 bases unmatched. CDR3 protein: CASGRGQGDTQYF. DNA for the CDR3: TGTGCTAGTGGCAGGGGGCAGGGTGATACGCAGTATTTT.

The J gene is TRBJ1-5, the V gene TRBV7-8, with 7 bases matching TRBD1. Germline CDR1 SGHVS, CDR2 FQNEAQ. The CDR3 sequence is 16 residues long. The V and J ends lost 5 bases and 4 bases, in that order; junction bases with no gene match: 11. CDR3 nucleotides: TGTGCCAGCAGCCCCAGTAGACAGGGCCCGAATCAGCCCCAGCATTTT. Protein product: CASSPSRQGPNQPQHF.

The chain recombines TRBV6-7 with TRBJ2-1; D possibly corresponds to TRBD1 (6 bases). TRBV6-7 is noted as an ORF with a role that remains uncertain. V lost 0 bases, J lost 1 base, and 10 bases lay in between. The length of the CDR3 is 16 residues. The DNA of the CDR3 is TGTGCCAGCAGTTACTCCACAGGGACATCCTACAATGAGCAGTTCTTC. Residues: CASSYSTGTSYNEQFF.

This chain connects TRBV6-1 to TRBJ2-2; no firm D call. V lost 4 bases to trimming and J lost 7 bases, with 16 bases between them. From germline, CDR1 is MNHNS and CDR2 SASEGT. The CDR3 is 15 amino acids. The DNA for the CDR3 is TGTGCCAGCAGTGCCCAGACCGCATCGATCGGGGAGCTGTTTTTT. Translated: CASSAQTASIGELFF.

The V and J genes are TRBV6-5 and TRBJ1-4, with 7 bases lining up with TRBD1. Per the germline V gene, CDR1 is MNHEY and CDR2 is SVGAGI. The CDR3 sequence is 15 residues long. V lost 2 bases to trimming and J lost 4 bases; unmatched junction nucleotides: 4. CDR3 nucleotides: TGTGCCAGCAGTTACGGGGACAGTTATAATGAAAAACTGTTTTTT. This sequence encodes CASSYGDSYNEKLFF.

The gene calls are TRBV11-2 and TRBJ2-1; D could derive from TRBD1 or TRBD2 (5 bases each). The CDR3 is 11 residues long. The V end was cut by 5 bases, the J end by 10 bases, with 9 bases between. The germline CDR1 and CDR2 sequences are SGHAT and FQNNGV. Written as DNA, the CDR3 is TGTGCCAGCAGCCCATGGGGGGAGCAGTTCTTC. Amino acid sequence: CASSPWGEQFF.

The chain joins TRBV4-1 to TRBJ2-5; D possibly matches TRBD1 or TRBD2 (5 bases each). The CDR3 runs 15 residues. Germline V gives CDR1 MGHRA, CDR2 YSYEKL. V lost 3 bases to trimming and J lost 1 base, with 12 bases between them. The CDR3 region is CASSHGAVRQETQYF. CDR3 DNA sequence: TGCGCCAGCAGCCACGGGGCGGTACGCCAAGAGACCCAGTACTTC.

V usage is TRBV9 and J usage is TRBJ2-3; D ambiguous. Germline V lookup: CDR1 SGDLS, CDR2 YYNGEE. The CDR3 extends over 14 amino acids. V lost 3 bases and J 1 base, leaving 9 bases between the germline ends. The CDR3 DNA sequence: TGTGCCAGCAGCGCCCGGACGGGCACAGATACGCAGTATTTT. Residues: CASSARTGTDTQYF. The entire variable domain, with the rest obtained from reference TRBV9 and TRBJ2-3, is as follows: DSGVTQTPKHLITATGQRVTLRCSPRSGDLSVYWYQQSLDQGLQFLIQYYNGEERAKGNILERFSAQQFPDLHSELNLSSLELGDSALYFCASSARTGTDTQYFGPGTRLTVL.

This clone has just a few counts. The rearrangement joins TRBV6-5 to TRBJ2-3; D gene ambiguous. V lost 2 bases to trimming and J lost 2 bases, with 11 bases between them. The CDR3 is 15 residues long. Germline lookup yields CDR1 MNHEY and CDR2 SVGAGI. DNA for the CDR3: TGTGCCAGCAGTTACGAAGGTGGGCCCACAGATACGCAGTATTTT. Translating gives CASSYEGGPTDTQYF.

This chain uses TRBV30 with TRBJ1-3; D call uncertain. The germline V gene encodes CDR1 GTSNPN and CDR2 SVGIG (reference sequence). The V end lost 1 base, the J end lost 5 bases, and 12 bases lay between the germline ends. The CDR3 consists of 14 residues. The CDR3 DNA reads TGTGCCTGGAGTGCCTCGACGGGTAGAAACACCATATATTTT. Its translation is CAWSASTGRNTIYF. Combining the CDR3 with reference TRBV30 and TRBJ1-3 gives the whole variable domain SQTIHQWPATLVQPVGSPLSLECTVEGTSNPNLYWYRQAAGRGLQLLFYSVGIGQISSEVPQNLSASRPQDRQFILSSKKLLLSDSGFYLCAWSASTGRNTIYFGEGSWLTVV.

The genes are TRBV19 and TRBJ1-1, with D possibly matching TRBD1 (5 bases). CDR3 length equals 14 residues. Trimming removed 5 bases at V and 1 base at J, with 11 bases between. CDR1 is LNHDA and CDR2 is SQIVND in the germline V gene (reference sequence). CDR3 in amino acids: CASSYRNPNTEAFF. In nucleotides, the CDR3 is TGTGCCAGTAGTTACAGGAATCCGAACACTGAAGCTTTCTTT.

V gene TRBV7-2 combines with J gene TRBJ2-1, with D perhaps matching TRBD1 or TRBD2 (6 bases each). V shed 1 base and J shed 8 bases, with 15 bases lying between them. Germline CDR1 is SGHTA and CDR2 is FQGNSA. This CDR3 comprises 15 residues. The CDR3 DNA reads as TGTGCCAGCAGCTTAGGGAAAAAGGGGGGAGATGAGCAGTTCTTC. This encodes CASSLGKKGGDEQFF.

The chain uses TRBV18 and TRBJ1-1; 8 bases align to TRBD1. Germline lookup yields CDR1 KGHSH and CDR2 LQKENI. V dropped 0 bases and J dropped 6; count of bases not matched to a gene: 6. The CDR3 has 15 residues. For the CDR3, the DNA is TGTGCCAGCTCACCACCGAGACAGGGGAGGCCTGAAGCTTTCTTT. Its translation: CASSPPRQGRPEAFF.

This clone has only one observation. V and J are TRBV18 and TRBJ2-3, with TRBD2 matching over 15 bases. J lost 4 bases, V lost 3 bases, and 5 bases had no gene match. The length of the CDR3 is 17 residues. The germline gives CDR1 KGHSH, CDR2 LQKENI. CDR3 amino acids: CASSPPGLAGGPDTQYF. CDR3 nucleotide sequence: TGTGCCAGCTCACCCCCTGGACTAGCGGGGGGGCCAGATACGCAGTATTTT.

The chain joins TRBV30 to TRBJ1-1; 9 bases align to TRBD1. The CDR3 runs to 15 residues. The J segment lost 1 base and the V segment lost 4 bases, leaving 7 bases of the junction unmatched. Looked up from germline, CDR1 is GTSNPN and CDR2 is SVGIG (reference sequence). Here the CDR3 DNA reads TGTGCCTGGACTACAGGGGGCGTAAGGAACACTGAAGCTTTCTTT. Translated: CAWTTGGVRNTEAFF.

V and J are TRBV7-9 and TRBJ2-1; 11 bases fit TRBD2. The CDR3 runs to 16 residues. V lost 3 bases and J lost 5; bases outside the gene matches: 6. Germline-derived CDR1 and CDR2 are SEHNR and FQNEAQ (reference sequence). CDR3 amino acids: CASSLGLAAFNNEQFF. The CDR3 DNA reads as TGTGCCAGCAGCTTGGGACTAGCGGCATTTAACAATGAGCAGTTCTTC.

The chain is built from TRBV7-9 and TRBJ2-2, with 8 bases identical to TRBD1. The CDR3 is 12 amino acids. Germline loops: CDR1 SEHNR, CDR2 FQNEAQ (reference sequence). The CDR3, as DNA: TGTACTGGACAGGGTGCCACCGGGGAGCTGTTTTTT. It is translated as CTGQGATGELFF.